A selection of T cell receptor beta chains follows, all from one sample in a study of technical replicates of blood from several donors. Sequencing used immunoSEQ multiplex PCR; TCRdb keeps in-frame clones, though not all of them. This sample carries approximately 84,000 clones, roughly 98% of them seen once, and the ten largest clones take approximately 0.15%. Sequencing was carried out using T cells isolated from PBMCs. The receptors were gathered from a human donor in good health. Both conserved end residues are part of each CDR3. A D gene is named only where the DNA matches it firmly. Where a row states a size, it is once, few, many or the class of an expanded clone; other rows omit it.

>TRBJ2-7|.|TRBV5-8|TRBD1
TGTGCCAGCAGAGCAGGGGGCATCGAGCAGTACTTC
CASRAGGIEQYF
>TRBJ2-1|.|TRBV2|.
TGTGCCAGCAGTGACCGCCCGAGCTCCTACAATGAGCAGTTCTTC
CASSDRPSSYNEQFF
>TRBJ2-2|.|TRBV18|TRBD2
TGTGCCAGCTCACACTCGACTAGCGGGAGCTTTCCCGGGGAGCTGTTTTTT
CASSHSTSGSFPGELFF
>TRBJ1-4|.|TRBV11-2|TRBD1
TGTGCCAGCAGCTCACGACAGGGCGATCGAACTAATGAAAAACTGTTTTTT
CASSSRQGDRTNEKLFF
>TRBJ2-3|.|TRBV6-5|TRBD2
TGTGCCAGCAGTCGACTAGCGGGGGCCACTTGGACGCAGTATTTT
CASSRLAGATWTQYF
>TRBJ2-1|.|TRBV11-2|TRBD2
TGTGCCAGCAGAAGACTAGCGGGGGCTTACAATGAGCAGTTCTTC
CASRRLAGAYNEQFF
>TRBJ2-7|.|TRBV4-1|TRBD1
TGCGCCAGCAGCCAAAAGGGCATTGGGACAGGGTTCGACGAGCAGTACTTC
CASSQKGIGTGFDEQYF
>TRBJ2-2|.|TRBV19|TRBD1
TGTGCCAGTAGATCCGGGACAGGGCCCGGGGAGCTGTTTTTT
CASRSGTGPGELFF
>TRBJ2-1|.|TRBV28|TRBD1
TGTGCCAGCAGTTTATCCCTCGGACAGGGCGAAAGTTTTGGGTTCTTC
CASSLSLGQGESFGFF
>TRBJ1-2|.|TRBV4-2|TRBD1
TGTGCCAGCAGCCAAGTGGGACAGGGAAGGGGTGGCTACACCTTC
CASSQVGQGRGGYTF
>TRBJ2-3|.|TRBV20-1|.
TGCAGTGCTAAAAGCGGGGATACGCAGTATTTT
CSAKSGDTQYF
>TRBJ1-3|.|TRBV10-3|TRBD1
TGTGCCGTCCGGCCGGGGACAGCTGGAAACACCATATATTTT
CAVRPGTAGNTIYF
>TRBJ1-3|.|TRBV11-2|.
TGTGCCAGCAGCTTAGCACCCTCACAGGGTATCTCTGGAAACACCATATATTTT
CASSLAPSQGISGNTIYF
>TRBJ1-4|once|TRBV6-1|TRBD1
TGTGCCAGCAGGACAGGGACCTCAACTAATGAAAAACTGTTTTTT
CASRTGTSTNEKLFF
>TRBJ2-5|.|TRBV19|TRBD1
TGTGCCAGTAGCCCCAGGGACAGGCGCCAAGAGACCCAGTACTTC
CASSPRDRRQETQYF
>TRBJ2-1|.|TRBV27|TRBD1
TGTGCCAGCAGATTCGAACAGGGGATGTCCAATGAGCAGTTCTTC
CASRFEQGMSNEQFF
>TRBJ2-3|.|TRBV5-1|TRBD2
TGCGCCAGCAGCTTAGGCGGGAGGGCCCGAGATACGCAGTATTTT
CASSLGGRARDTQYF
>TRBJ2-3|.|TRBV28|TRBD2
TGTGCCAGCAGTTTAAGGAGGGGAGGGCCAATAGATACGCAGTATTTT
CASSLRRGGPIDTQYF